Shown below are 21 T cell receptor beta chains from a single sample sequenced in a study of blood T cell repertoires in COVID-19. The repertoire was sequenced with immunoSEQ multiplex PCR; TCRdb's copy has only in-frame clones and lacks some. The sample yields about 220,000 clones, approximately 84% seen once. The sequenced sample consisted of PBMCs or T cells enriched from blood (not recorded which). All receptors derive from a man in his forties who had recovered from COVID-19.

The chain combines TRBV28 with TRBJ2-1; TRBD2 matches at 9 bases. Germline V gives CDR1 MDHEN, CDR2 SYDVKM. The CDR3 extends over 14 amino acids. V lost 8 bases to trimming and J lost 7 bases; unmatched junction nucleotides: 9. The CDR3 sequence is CASGSGTSLNEQFF. The CDR3 DNA sequence: TGTGCCAGCGGATCCGGGACTAGCTTAAATGAGCAGTTCTTC.

This chain uses TRBV5-1 with TRBJ2-1, with TRBD2 matching over 14 bases. With V trimmed by 4 bases and J by 7 bases, 1 base remained unmatched. Germline CDR1 and CDR2: SGHRS and YFSETQ. CDR3 length: 14 residues. The CDR3 DNA is TGCGCCAGCAGCGGGACTAGCGGGAGTAATGAGCAGTTCTTC. It codes for CASSGTSGSNEQFF.

The count of this clone is one. This chain joins TRBV5-1 and TRBJ2-2; D perhaps matches TRBD1 (5 bases). V shed 0 bases and J shed 0 bases, with 6 bases lying between them. The CDR3 has 15 residues. The germline CDR1 and CDR2 sequences are SGHRS and YFSETQ. The CDR3 is CASSLGQPNTGELFF. The CDR3 DNA follows: TGCGCCAGCAGCTTGGGACAGCCGAACACCGGGGAGCTGTTTTTT.

A few counts support this clone. This chain links TRBV28 with TRBJ1-1; D may be TRBD1 (5 bases). V was clipped by 5 bases and J by 0 bases, with 7 bases between them. CDR1 MDHEN and CDR2 SYDVKM come from the germline V gene. CDR3 size: 13 residues. CDR3 in DNA: TGTGCCAGCAGTCGACAGATGAACACTGAAGCTTTCTTT. Translation gives CASSRQMNTEAFF.

The chain joins TRBV11-2 to TRBJ1-1; D remains ambiguous. The CDR3 is 13 amino acids. The V gene lost 1 base and the J gene lost 11 bases, with 14 bases spanning the gap. Germline CDR1 and CDR2: SGHAT and FQNNGV. CDR3 in amino acids: CASSLGVSFGAFF. The CDR3 DNA reads as TGTGCCAGCAGCTTAGGTGTGAGCTTTGGTGCTTTCTTT.

V and J are TRBV9 and TRBJ2-3, with TRBD2 matching 8 bases. Germline V gene lookup returns CDR1 SGDLS and CDR2 YYNGEE. With V trimmed by 3 bases and J by 6 bases, 12 bases remained unmatched. The CDR3 is 16 residues long. CDR3 DNA sequence: TGTGCCAGCAGCGCTGGACTAGCCTCTTTGTGGGATACGCAGTATTTT. This codes for CASSAGLASLWDTQYF.

The chain couples TRBV6-5 to TRBJ1-2; D not certain. Germline assignment: CDR1 MNHEY and CDR2 SVGAGI. Trimming pared 0 bases from V and 8 bases from J, leaving 19 bases between. This CDR3 is 16 amino acids long. The DNA of the CDR3 is TGTGCCAGCAGTTACTCGATTTGGGAGTCCTTGCGAGGCTACACCTTC. Protein sequence: CASSYSIWESLRGYTF.

The chain joins TRBV5-1 to TRBJ1-1; D remains unclear. Germline V gene sequence: CDR1 SGHRS, CDR2 YFSETQ. V lost 2 bases to trimming and J lost 0 bases, with 8 bases between them. The CDR3 sequence is 14 residues long. The CDR3 DNA reads TGCGCCAGCAGCTTACGGGTAATGAACACTGAAGCTTTCTTT. It codes for CASSLRVMNTEAFF.

V and J are TRBV13 and TRBJ1-1; no firm D call. The CDR3 totals 12 residues. Per germline, CDR1 PRHDT and CDR2 FYEKMQ (reference sequence). V was trimmed by 2 bases and J by 11 bases, leaving 12 bases between them. CDR3 amino acids: CASSLPLVEAFF. Here the CDR3 DNA reads TGTGCCAGCAGCTTACCCCTGGTGGAGGCTTTCTTT.

The chain is built from TRBV28 and TRBJ1-1, with 8 bases lining up with TRBD1. Trimming cost V 1 base and J 5 bases; bases outside gene matches: 6. This CDR3 has 15 residues. Germline V lookup: CDR1 MDHEN, CDR2 SYDVKM. The CDR3 DNA reads as TGTGCCAGCAGTTTATACAACAGGGGGAGTACTGAAGCTTTCTTT. Amino acids: CASSLYNRGSTEAFF.

This chain joins TRBV29-1 and TRBJ1-3; D is perhaps TRBD1 (6 bases). In germline, CDR1 is SQVTM, CDR2 ANQGSEA. The CDR3 has 14 residues. V lost 4 bases to trimming and J lost 3 bases, with 13 bases between them. The DNA of the CDR3 is TGCAGCGTTGTAGAAAGACAGGTTGGAAACACCATATATTTT. Amino acids: CSVVERQVGNTIYF.

J is TRBJ2-5 and V is TRBV3-1 (or the pseudogene TRBV3-2), with TRBD1 matching 7 bases. The J segment lost 1 base and the V segment lost 4 bases, leaving 6 bases of the junction unmatched. Germline V CDR1 and CDR2: LGHDT, YNNKEL (reference sequence). This CDR3 comprises 15 residues. The CDR3 DNA reads TGTGCCAGCAGCCGGGGGACAGCCTCCCAAGAGACCCAGTACTTC. Residues: CASSRGTASQETQYF.

The chain carries TRBV6-5 and TRBJ1-1; TRBD1 is a possible D gene (6 bases). V lost 6 bases to trimming and J lost 5 bases, with 16 bases between them. The V gene's germline CDR1 is MNHEY and CDR2 SVGAGI. CDR3 length: 14 residues. CDR3 amino acids: CASRGQPQGTEAFF. In DNA form, the CDR3 reads TGTGCCAGCAGAGGACAGCCCCAAGGGACTGAAGCTTTCTTT.

V is TRBV28 and J is TRBJ1-6; D is undetermined. Looked up from germline, CDR1 is MDHEN and CDR2 is SYDVKM. This CDR3 has 16 amino acids. V lost 3 bases, J lost 4 bases, and 13 bases lay in between. The CDR3, as DNA: TGTGCCAGCAGTTTTGGAGACGAAGGTTATAATTCACCCCTCCACTTT. As protein: CASSFGDEGYNSPLHF.

The V and J genes are TRBV7-2 and TRBJ2-5; 11 positions match TRBD1. Germline V gene data show CDR1 as SGHTA and CDR2 as FQGNSA. The CDR3 loop spans 18 amino acids. Trimming cost V 2 bases and J 5 bases; bases outside gene matches: 13. The CDR3 loop is CASSLRRPGQGAGETQYF. The CDR3 DNA reads TGTGCCAGCAGCTTAAGACGCCCAGGACAGGGGGCCGGGGAGACCCAGTACTTC.

The rearrangement uses TRBV5-6 and TRBJ1-2; D is unresolved. This CDR3 spans 13 amino acids. CDR1 is SGHDT and CDR2 is YYEEEE in the germline V gene. V shed 5 bases and J shed 5 bases, with 13 bases lying between them. CDR3 amino acids: CASSQTESYGYTF. The CDR3 DNA reads as TGTGCCAGCAGTCAAACAGAATCGTATGGCTACACCTTC.

This chain connects TRBV5-4 to TRBJ2-1, with 10 nucleotides matching TRBD2. Germline V gene sequence: CDR1 SGHNT, CDR2 YYREEE (reference sequence). CDR3 length equals 17 residues. Trimming cost V 5 bases and J 5 bases; bases outside gene matches: 13. Written as DNA, the CDR3 is TGTGCCAGCAGTTCCCCCTCTAGCGGGGGTCCAAACAATGAGCAGTTCTTC. It encodes CASSSPSSGGPNNEQFF.

The rearrangement joins TRBV7-9 to TRBJ1-2, with TRBD1 matching over 7 bases. The CDR3 has 13 amino acids. From germline, CDR1 is SEHNR and CDR2 FQNEAQ (reference sequence). The V gene end was trimmed by 5 bases and the J gene end by 10 bases; junction bases not matched to a gene: 10. The CDR3, as DNA: TGTGCCAGCAGCCTCGGACAGGCCCCCACCTACACCTTC. It translates to CASSLGQAPTYTF.

The V call is TRBV20-1, the J call TRBJ2-2; D remains unclear. The CDR3 totals 14 residues. Per the germline V gene, CDR1 is DFQATT and CDR2 is SNEGSKA (reference sequence). V lost 3 bases to trimming and J lost 0 bases, with 8 bases between them. This CDR3 reads CSASSRSNTGELFF. For the CDR3, the DNA is TGCAGTGCTAGTTCACGGTCGAACACCGGGGAGCTGTTTTTT.

This sequence joins TRBV19 and TRBJ2-1, with 10 bases aligning to TRBD2. The V and J ends lost 7 bases and 8 bases, in that order; junction bases with no gene match: 14. CDR3 length equals 16 residues. Per germline, CDR1 LNHDA and CDR2 SQIVND (reference sequence). The CDR3 DNA follows: TGTGCCAGTAAGGGATGGCTAGCGGGAGCCGGGGATGAGCAGTTCTTC. It yields the protein CASKGWLAGAGDEQFF. The full variable domain, rest sourced from reference TRBV19 and TRBJ2-1, is DGGITQSPKYLFRKEGQNVTLSCEQNLNHDAMYWYRQDPGQGLRLIYYSQIVNDFQKGDIAEGYSVSREKKESFPLTVTSAQKNPTAFYLCASKGWLAGAGDEQFFGPGTRLTVL.

The rearrangement links TRBV9 to TRBJ1-4, with TRBD1 matching over 9 bases. The CDR3 extends over 15 amino acids. Germline V gene data show CDR1 as SGDLS and CDR2 as YYNGEE. The trim removed 2 bases at V and 7 bases at J, leaving 6 bases unmatched. The DNA of the CDR3 is TGTGCCAGCAGCGTCTCCGGGACAGGGTTTGAAAAACTGTTTTTT. Residues: CASSVSGTGFEKLFF.